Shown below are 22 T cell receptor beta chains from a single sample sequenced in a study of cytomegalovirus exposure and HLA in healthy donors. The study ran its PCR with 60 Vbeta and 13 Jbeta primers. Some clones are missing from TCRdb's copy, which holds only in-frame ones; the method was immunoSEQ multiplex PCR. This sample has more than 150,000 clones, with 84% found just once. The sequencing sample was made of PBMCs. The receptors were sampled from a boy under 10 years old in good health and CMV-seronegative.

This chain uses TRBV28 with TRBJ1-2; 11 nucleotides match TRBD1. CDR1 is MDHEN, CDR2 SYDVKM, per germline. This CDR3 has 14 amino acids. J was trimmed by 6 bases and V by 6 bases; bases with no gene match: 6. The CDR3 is CASRGTGGFDGYTF. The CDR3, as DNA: TGTGCCAGCAGGGGGACAGGGGGTTTTGATGGCTACACCTTC.

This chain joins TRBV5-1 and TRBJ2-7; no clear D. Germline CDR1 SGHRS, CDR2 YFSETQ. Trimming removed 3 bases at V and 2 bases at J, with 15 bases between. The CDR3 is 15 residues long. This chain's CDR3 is CASSSLPIVTYEQYF. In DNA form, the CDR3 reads TGCGCCAGCAGCTCCCTGCCTATAGTTACCTACGAGCAGTACTTC.

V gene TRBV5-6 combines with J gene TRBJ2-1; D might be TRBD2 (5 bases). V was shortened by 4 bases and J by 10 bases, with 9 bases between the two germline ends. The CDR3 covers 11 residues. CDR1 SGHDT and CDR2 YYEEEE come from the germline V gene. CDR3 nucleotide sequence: TGTGCCAGCAGCGGACTCGTGGAGCAGTTCTTC. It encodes CASSGLVEQFF.

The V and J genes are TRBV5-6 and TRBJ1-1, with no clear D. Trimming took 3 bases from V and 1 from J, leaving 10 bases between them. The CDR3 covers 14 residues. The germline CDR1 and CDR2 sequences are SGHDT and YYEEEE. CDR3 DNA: TGTGCCAGCAGCTCCCCGCCGAGGAACACTGAAGCTTTCTTT. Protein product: CASSSPPRNTEAFF.

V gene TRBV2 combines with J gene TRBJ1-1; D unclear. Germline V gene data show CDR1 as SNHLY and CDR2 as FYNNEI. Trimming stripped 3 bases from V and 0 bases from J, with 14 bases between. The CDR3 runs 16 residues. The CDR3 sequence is CASSEGTAKMNTEAFF. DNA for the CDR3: TGTGCCAGCAGTGAGGGTACAGCAAAAATGAACACTGAAGCTTTCTTT.

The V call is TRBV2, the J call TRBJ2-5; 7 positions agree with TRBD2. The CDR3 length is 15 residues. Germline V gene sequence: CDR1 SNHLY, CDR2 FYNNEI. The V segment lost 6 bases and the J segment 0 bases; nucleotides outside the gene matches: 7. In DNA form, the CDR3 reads TGTGCCAGCAGGGACATTAGCGGGTACCAAGAGACCCAGTACTTC. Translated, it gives CASRDISGYQETQYF.

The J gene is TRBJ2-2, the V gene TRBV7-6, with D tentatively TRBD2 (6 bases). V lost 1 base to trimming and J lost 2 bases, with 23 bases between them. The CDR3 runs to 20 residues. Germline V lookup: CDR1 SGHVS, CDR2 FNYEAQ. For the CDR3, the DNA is TGTGCCAGCAGCTTAGTTTGGGGACTGAGGGCAGGTTTTAACACCGGGGAGCTGTTTTTT. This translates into CASSLVWGLRAGFNTGELFF.

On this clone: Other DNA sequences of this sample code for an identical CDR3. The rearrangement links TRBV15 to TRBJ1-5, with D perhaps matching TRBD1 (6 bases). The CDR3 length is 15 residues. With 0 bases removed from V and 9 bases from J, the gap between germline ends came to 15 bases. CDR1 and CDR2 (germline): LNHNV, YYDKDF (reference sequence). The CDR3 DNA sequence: TGTGCCACCAGCAGAGATCGGGGGGCGGCGGGGCCCCAGCATTTT. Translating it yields CATSRDRGAAGPQHF. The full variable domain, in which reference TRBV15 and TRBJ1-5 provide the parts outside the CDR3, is DAMVIQNPRYQVTQFGKPVTLSCSQTLNHNVMYWYQQKSSQAPKLLFHYYDKDFNNEADTPDNFQSRRPNTSFCFLDIRSPGLGDTAMYLCATSRDRGAAGPQHFGDGTRLSIL.

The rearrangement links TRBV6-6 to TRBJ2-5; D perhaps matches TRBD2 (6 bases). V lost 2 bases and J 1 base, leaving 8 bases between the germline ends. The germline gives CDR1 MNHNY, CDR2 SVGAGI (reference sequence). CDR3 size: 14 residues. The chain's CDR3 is CASSYGGSQETQYF. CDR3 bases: TGTGCCAGCAGTTACGGGGGGTCCCAAGAGACCCAGTACTTC.

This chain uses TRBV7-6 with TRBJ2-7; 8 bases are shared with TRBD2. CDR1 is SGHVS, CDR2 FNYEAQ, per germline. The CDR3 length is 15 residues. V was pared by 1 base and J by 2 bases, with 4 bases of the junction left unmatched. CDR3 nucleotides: TGTGCCAGCAGCTTAGTGGTAGCGGGAACCTACGAGCAGTACTTC. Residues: CASSLVVAGTYEQYF.

The CDR3 DNA reads TGTGCCAGCAGTGAAGCGAGGCAGGGCTATGGCTACACCTTC. Translation gives CASSEARQGYGYTF. The chain recombines TRBV6-1 with TRBJ1-2, with D possibly TRBD1 on 5 matching bases. V was pared by 0 bases and J by 4 bases, with 9 bases between. The CDR3 sequence is 14 residues long. Germline lookup yields CDR1 MNHNS and CDR2 SASEGT.

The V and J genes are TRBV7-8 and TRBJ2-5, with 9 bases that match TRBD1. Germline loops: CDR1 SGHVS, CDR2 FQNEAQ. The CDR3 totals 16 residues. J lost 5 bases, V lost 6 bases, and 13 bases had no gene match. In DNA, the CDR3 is TGTGCCAGCAGTCATGACCCCGGGACAGGGAGGGAGACCCAGTACTTC. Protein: CASSHDPGTGRETQYF. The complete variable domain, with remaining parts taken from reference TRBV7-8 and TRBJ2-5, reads GAGVSQSPRYKVAKRGQDVALRCDPISGHVSLFWYQQALGQGPEFLTYFQNEAQLDKSGLPSDRFFAERPEGSVSTLKIQRTQQEDSAVYLCASSHDPGTGRETQYFGPGTRLLVL.

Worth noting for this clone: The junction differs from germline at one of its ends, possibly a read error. The CDR3 sequence is CASSLGQNGYTF. For the CDR3, the DNA is TGCGCCAGCAGCTTGGGACAGAATGGCTACACTTTC. The chain links TRBV5-1 to TRBJ1-2; a possible D gene is TRBD1 (5 bases). Germline V gene sequence: CDR1 SGHRS, CDR2 YFSETQ. This CDR3 contains 12 residues.

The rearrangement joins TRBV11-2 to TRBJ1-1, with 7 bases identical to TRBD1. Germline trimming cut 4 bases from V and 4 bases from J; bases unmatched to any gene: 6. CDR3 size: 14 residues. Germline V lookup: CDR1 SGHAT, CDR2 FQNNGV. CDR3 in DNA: TGTGCCAGCAGCTCCCAGGGGGATGGCACTGAAGCTTTCTTT. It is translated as CASSSQGDGTEAFF.

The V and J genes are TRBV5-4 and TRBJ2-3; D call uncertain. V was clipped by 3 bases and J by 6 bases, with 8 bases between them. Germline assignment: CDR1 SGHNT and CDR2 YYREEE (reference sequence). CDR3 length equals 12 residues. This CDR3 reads CASSSTVDTQYF. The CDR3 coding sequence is TGTGCCAGCAGCTCTACGGTGGATACGCAGTATTTT.

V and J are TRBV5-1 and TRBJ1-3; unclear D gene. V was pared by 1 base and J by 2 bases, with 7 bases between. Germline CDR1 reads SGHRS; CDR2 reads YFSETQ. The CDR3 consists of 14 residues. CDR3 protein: CASSLRGAGNTIYF. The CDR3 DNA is TGCGCCAGCAGCTTGCGGGGTGCTGGAAACACCATATATTTT.

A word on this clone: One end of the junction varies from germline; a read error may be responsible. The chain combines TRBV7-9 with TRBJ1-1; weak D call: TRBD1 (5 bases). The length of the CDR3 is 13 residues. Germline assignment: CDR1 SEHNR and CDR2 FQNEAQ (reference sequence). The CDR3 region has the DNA TGTGCCAGCAGCTTAGAGGGGAACCCTGAAGCTTTCTTT. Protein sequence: CASSLEGNPEAFF. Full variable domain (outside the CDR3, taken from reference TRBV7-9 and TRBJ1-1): DTGVSQNPRHKITKRGQNVTFRCDPISEHNRLYWYRQTLGQGPEFLTYFQNEAQLEKSRLLSDRFSAERPKGSFSTLEIQRTEQGDSAMYLCASSLEGNPEAFFGQGTRLTVV.

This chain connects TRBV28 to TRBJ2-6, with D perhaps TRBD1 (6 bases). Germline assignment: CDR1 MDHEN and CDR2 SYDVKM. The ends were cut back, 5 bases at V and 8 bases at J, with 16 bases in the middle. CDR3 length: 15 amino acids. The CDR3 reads CASSQTGFFSNVLTF. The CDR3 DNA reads TGTGCCAGCAGTCAAACAGGGTTTTTTTCCAACGTCCTGACTTTC.

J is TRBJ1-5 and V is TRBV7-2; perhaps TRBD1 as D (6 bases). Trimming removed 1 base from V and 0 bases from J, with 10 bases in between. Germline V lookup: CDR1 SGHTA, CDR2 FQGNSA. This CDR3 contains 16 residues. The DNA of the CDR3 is TGTGCCAGCAGCTTAGTGGGGGGGGCTAGCAATCAGCCCCAGCATTTT. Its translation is CASSLVGGASNQPQHF.

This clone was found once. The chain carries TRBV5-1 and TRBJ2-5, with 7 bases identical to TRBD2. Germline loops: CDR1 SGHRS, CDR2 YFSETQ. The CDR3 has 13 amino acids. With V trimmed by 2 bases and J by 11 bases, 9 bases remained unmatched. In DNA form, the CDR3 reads TGCGCCAGCAGCTTCTGGTTCTCGCGGGAGCAGTACTTC. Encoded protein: CASSFWFSREQYF.

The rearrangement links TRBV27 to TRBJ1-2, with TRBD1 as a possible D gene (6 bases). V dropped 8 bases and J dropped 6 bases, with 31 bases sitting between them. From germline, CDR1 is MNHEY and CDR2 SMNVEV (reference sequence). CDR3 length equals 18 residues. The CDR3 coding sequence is TGTGCCAGCCATCCCTGGTGGGCAGGGGAAGTGGTTGGGGATGGCTACACCTTC. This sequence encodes CASHPWWAGEVVGDGYTF.

The CDR3 DNA follows: TGCGCCAGCAGTGAGGGGGGACTAGCGGGAAATGAGCAGTACTTC. Translation: CASSEGGLAGNEQYF. This rearrangement joins TRBV10-1 to TRBJ2-5, with 13 positions matching TRBD2. Trimming removed 2 bases from V and 11 bases from J; junction bases left unmatched: 8. CDR1 is WNHNN, CDR2 SYGVQD, per germline (reference sequence). The CDR3 extends over 15 amino acids.